This T cell receptor (beta chain) is drawn from a study of T cell repertoires and HLA-DP antigens. V shed 3 bases, J shed 6 bases, and the junction held 2 bases outside the gene matches. This CDR3 has 13 residues. Germline values: CDR1 SGHRS, CDR2 YFSETQ. Assay: immunoSEQ multiplex PCR; the TCRdb copy retains only in-frame clones and omits some. The repertoire holds around 70,000 clones, just under 80% seen once, with around 1.5% in the top ten. Of note for this clone: Antigen specificity is unknown.

Sample: CD4+ T cells from PBMCs. This clonotype was sampled from a man aged 55 to 70 in good health and CMV-seronegative. This chain joins TRBV5-1 and TRBJ2-7, with 11 bases aligning to TRBD1. CDR3 in amino acids: CASSSGQGGEQYV. The CDR3 nucleotides are TGCGCCAGCAGCTCGGGACAGGGGGGCGAGCAGTACGTC.